The next 18 T cell receptor beta chains were all read from a single sample in a study of cytomegalovirus exposure and HLA in healthy donors. Measured with immunoSEQ multiplex PCR; TCRdb has only the in-frame clones, and not every one. The sample shows over 150,000 clones, less than 90% of them seen only once. Material: PBMCs. All receptors come from a woman aged 25 to 39 in good health and CMV-seronegative.

V is TRBV5-4 and J is TRBJ2-7, with a weak D call TRBD1 (6 bases). This CDR3 comprises 13 residues. The V and J ends lost 4 bases and 0 bases respectively, with 8 bases between them. CDR1 and CDR2 from the germline V gene are SGHNT and YYREEE (reference sequence). The CDR3 reads CASSQGSSYEQYF. CDR3 nucleotide sequence: TGTGCCAGCAGCCAGGGGAGCTCCTACGAGCAGTACTTC.

The V gene is TRBV7-2, the J gene TRBJ1-1; possible D gene TRBD1, 6 bases. Germline V gene data show CDR1 as SGHTA and CDR2 as FQGNSA. V was trimmed by 5 bases and J by 1 base, leaving 11 bases between them. This CDR3 spans 14 amino acids. The chain's CDR3 is CASSPQTGNTEAFF. The CDR3, as DNA: TGTGCCAGCAGCCCCCAGACAGGGAACACTGAAGCTTTCTTT.

A single count supports this clone. This chain uses TRBV18 with TRBJ2-1, with 9 positions matching TRBD2. This CDR3 contains 14 residues. Per germline, CDR1 KGHSH and CDR2 LQKENI. J lost 7 bases, V lost 5 bases, and 6 bases had no gene match. The DNA for the CDR3 is TGTGCCAGCTCAAGACTAAGCGGGAGGAATGAGCAGTTCTTC. Its translation is CASSRLSGRNEQFF.

The chain joins TRBV25-1 to TRBJ2-3; the D call may be TRBD1 or TRBD2 (5 bases each). Trimming stripped 7 bases from V and 3 bases from J, with 14 bases between. The CDR3 covers 14 residues. Germline V lookup: CDR1 MGHDK, CDR2 SYGVNS. The CDR3 DNA is TGTGCCAGCACCGAGGGGCTAGGAACAGATACGCAGTATTTT. Encoded protein: CASTEGLGTDTQYF.

This clone was seen a handful of times. CDR3 protein: CASSPIGNQPQHF. CDR3 nucleotides: TGTGCCAGCAGCCCGATCGGCAATCAGCCCCAGCATTTT. The V gene is TRBV28, the J gene TRBJ1-5; D not resolved. The CDR3 is 13 amino acids. The germline CDR1 and CDR2 sequences are MDHEN and SYDVKM. Trimming pared 6 bases from V and 2 bases from J, leaving 8 bases between.

The CDR3 DNA reads as TGTGCCACCAGCAGAGTAGGGGCCAATCAGCCCCAGCATTTT. This codes for CATSRVGANQPQHF. The rearrangement joins TRBV15 to TRBJ1-5; TRBD1 is a possible D gene (5 bases). Germline V gene sequence: CDR1 LNHNV, CDR2 YYDKDF (reference sequence). Trimming shortened V by 1 base and J by 3 bases, and 7 bases separated the two germline ends. The CDR3 is 14 residues long.

The chain employs TRBV7-9 and TRBJ1-4; D might be TRBD1 (5 bases). V lost 5 bases and J 7 bases, leaving 20 bases between the germline ends. The CDR3 extends over 16 amino acids. The V gene's germline CDR1 is SEHNR and CDR2 FQNEAQ (reference sequence). The CDR3 region is CASSPSPTGGFEKLFF. The CDR3 DNA follows: TGTGCCAGCAGCCCCTCCCCCACAGGAGGTTTTGAAAAACTGTTTTTT.

This clone has just a few counts. The chain recombines TRBV19 with TRBJ1-1, with a tentative D call TRBD1 (5 bases). This CDR3 region has 14 residues. The ends were cut back, 3 bases at V and 7 bases at J, with 15 bases in the middle. Germline V CDR1 and CDR2: LNHDA, SQIVND (reference sequence). CDR3 nucleotides: TGTGCCAGTAGTATGGCAAAGGGACCCGATGAAGCTTTCTTT. Its translation is CASSMAKGPDEAFF.

CDR3 residues: CASSPGDSRTYEQYF. CDR3 sequence (DNA): TGTGCCAGCAGCCCCGGGGACTCCAGGACCTACGAGCAGTACTTC. The chain couples TRBV9 to TRBJ2-7; D might be TRBD2 (6 bases). Trimming removed 4 bases at V and 2 bases at J, with 16 bases between. The CDR3 has 15 residues. Per germline, CDR1 SGDLS and CDR2 YYNGEE.

Notes on this clone: A read error may account for a junction end that differs from germline. The chain uses TRBV5-1 and TRBJ1-4; tentatively, D is TRBD1 (5 bases). The CDR3 spans 14 residues. CDR1 and CDR2 from the germline V gene are SGHRS and YFSETQ. The CDR3 region has the DNA TGCGCCAGCAACTTGGGGGAGGTATGGGAAAAACTGTTTTTT. This sequence encodes CASNLGEVWEKLFF.

This chain connects TRBV12-2 to TRBJ2-4; the table gives TRBD2 as D, unverified against the DNA. TRBV12-2 is a known pseudogene. This CDR3 comprises 20 residues. In nucleotides, the CDR3 is TGTGCAAGTCGAGAGTTCCCGGGACTAGCCGCTCTCCTAGCCAAAAACATTCAGTACTTC. This sequence encodes CASREFPGLAALLAKNIQYF.

This clone was picked up one time. The rearrangement joins TRBV4-3 to TRBJ2-3; weak D call: TRBD2 (6 bases). The CDR3 covers 19 residues. V shed 1 base and J shed 1 base, with 21 bases lying between them. In germline, CDR1 is LGHNA, CDR2 YSLEER. The CDR3 region is CASSQGGGSAGWGTDTQYF. Here the CDR3 DNA reads TGCGCCAGCAGCCAAGGAGGTGGTAGTGCGGGGTGGGGCACAGATACGCAGTATTTT.

The chain couples TRBV6-1 to TRBJ2-1; the match to TRBD1 covers 7 bases. CDR3 length: 11 amino acids. Germline trimming cut 6 bases from V and 15 bases from J; bases unmatched to any gene: 8. Germline CDR1 reads MNHNS; CDR2 reads SASEGT. Written as DNA, the CDR3 is TGTGCCAGCAGAGACAGGGAATTTTGGTTCTTC. Translation: CASRDREFWFF.

V and J are TRBV10-1 and TRBJ1-5; D possibly corresponds to TRBD1 (6 bases). The ends were cut back, 4 bases at V and 4 bases at J, with 17 bases in the middle. The CDR3 is 16 amino acids. Germline CDR1 is WNHNN and CDR2 is SYGVQD (reference sequence). CDR3 in DNA: TGCGCCAGCAGTGTCTTGGAGGGGGGAGGGAATCAGCCCCAGCATTTT. Its protein product is CASSVLEGGGNQPQHF.

The V call is TRBV18, the J call TRBJ1-3, with 7 positions matching TRBD1. The CDR3 has 17 residues. Losses at the gene ends were 4 bases for V and 0 bases for J; bases not matched to a gene: 9. Germline V gene data show CDR1 as KGHSH and CDR2 as LQKENI. The CDR3 protein is CASSRLGQISSGNTIYF. The CDR3 DNA follows: TGTGCCAGCTCACGCTTGGGACAGATCAGCTCTGGAAACACCATATATTTT.

V and J are TRBV11-2 and TRBJ1-1, with 8 positions matching TRBD1. CDR3 length: 15 residues. Germline V gives CDR1 SGHAT, CDR2 FQNNGV. Losses at the gene ends were 1 base for V and 3 bases for J; bases not matched to a gene: 4. Written as DNA, the CDR3 is TGTGCCAGCAGCTTAGGAACAGGGGGGGACACTGAAGCTTTCTTT. Translating it yields CASSLGTGGDTEAFF.

This clone was observed a single time. V and J are TRBV6-6 and TRBJ2-7, with D perhaps TRBD1 (7 bases). V was clipped by 2 bases and J by 6 bases, with 14 bases between them. Germline loops: CDR1 MNHNY, CDR2 SVGAGI (reference sequence). The CDR3 has 14 amino acids. The CDR3: CASSYVGGGVEQYF. The CDR3 nucleotides read TGTGCCAGCAGTTACGTTGGAGGGGGCGTCGAGCAGTACTTC.

The chain recombines TRBV11-1 with TRBJ2-1; 9 positions agree with TRBD2. The germline CDR1 and CDR2 sequences are SGHAT and FQDESV (reference sequence). V gave up 1 base and J gave up 6 bases; unmatched junction bases: 1. The CDR3 sequence is 14 residues long. CDR3 DNA: TGTGCCAGCAGCTTAGGCGGGGGGGCCAATGAGCAGTTCTTC. It specifies CASSLGGGANEQFF.